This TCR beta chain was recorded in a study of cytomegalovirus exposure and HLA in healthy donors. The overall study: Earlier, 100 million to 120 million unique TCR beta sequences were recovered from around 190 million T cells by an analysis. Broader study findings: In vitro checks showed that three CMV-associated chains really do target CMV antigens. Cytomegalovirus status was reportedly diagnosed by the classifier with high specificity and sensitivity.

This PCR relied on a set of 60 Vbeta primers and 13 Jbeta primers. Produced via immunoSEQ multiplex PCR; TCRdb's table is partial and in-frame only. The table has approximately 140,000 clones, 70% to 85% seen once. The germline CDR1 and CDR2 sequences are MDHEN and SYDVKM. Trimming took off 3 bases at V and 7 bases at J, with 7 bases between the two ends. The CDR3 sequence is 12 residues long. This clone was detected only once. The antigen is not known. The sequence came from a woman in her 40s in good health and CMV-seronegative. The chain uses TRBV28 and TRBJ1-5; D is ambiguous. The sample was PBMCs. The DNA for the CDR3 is TGTGCCAGCAGTTTTCAAGAGCAGCCCCAGCATTTT. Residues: CASSFQEQPQHF.